One and the same sample provided the 21 T cell receptor beta chains below, sequenced in a study of CD8+ T cells in alopecia areata. RNA extraction and reverse transcription yielded cDNA as sequencing template. Only in-frame clones appear in the TCRdb table, and some are missing; sequencing was by immunoSEQ multiplex PCR. The sample lists about 150,000 clones; 50% to 65% were seen once. The starting material was CD8+ T cells sorted from blood, obtained at week 0. The receptors derive from a human donor with alopecia areata.

The chain carries TRBV29-1 and TRBJ1-1, with a weak D call TRBD1 (6 bases). The CDR3 has 11 amino acids. The germline CDR1 and CDR2 sequences are SQVTM and ANQGSEA. V was cut by 7 bases and J by 4 bases, with 10 bases left in between. The DNA of the CDR3 is TGCAGCGCAACAGGGCCCACTGAAGCTTTCTTT. Translated: CSATGPTEAFF.

The chain combines TRBV10-2 with TRBJ2-7; D possibly corresponds to TRBD1 (6 bases). This CDR3 has 11 amino acids. The V end lost 6 bases, the J end lost 4 bases, and 7 bases lay between the germline ends. Germline CDR1 reads WSHSY; CDR2 reads SAAADI. The CDR3 nucleotides read TGCGCCAGCAGAACAGGGTACGAGCAGTACTTC. It translates to CASRTGYEQYF.

The rearrangement uses TRBV27 and TRBJ1-5; maybe TRBD1 (5 bases). Germline CDR1 MNHEY, CDR2 SMNVEV (reference sequence). CDR3 size: 14 residues. With 5 bases removed from V and 4 bases from J, the gap between germline ends came to 12 bases. The DNA of the CDR3 is TGTGCCAGCAGTGACGGAGCAGGGAATCAGCCCCAGCATTTT. Translating gives CASSDGAGNQPQHF.

This rearrangement joins TRBV7-2 to TRBJ2-3; D call uncertain. V was clipped by 1 base and J by 4 bases, with 12 bases between them. CDR3 size: 15 residues. CDR1 is SGHTA, CDR2 FQGNSA, per germline. CDR3 amino acids: CASSLVMAVADTQYF. As DNA, the CDR3 is TGTGCCAGCAGCTTAGTTATGGCGGTAGCAGATACGCAGTATTTT. Based on the CDR3 plus reference TRBV7-2 and TRBJ2-3, the full variable domain is GAGVSQSPSNKVTEKGKDVELRCDPISGHTALYWYRQSLGQGLEFLIYFQGNSAPDKSGLPSDRFSAERTGGSVSTLTIQRTQQEDSAVYLCASSLVMAVADTQYFGPGTRLTVL.

This chain uses TRBV29-1 with TRBJ2-5; a weak D match, TRBD1 (6 bases). This CDR3 has 12 amino acids. The V end lost 6 bases, the J end lost 2 bases, and 10 bases lay between the germline ends. The germline gives CDR1 SQVTM, CDR2 ANQGSEA. This CDR3 is CSVQGNQETQYF. CDR3 bases: TGCAGCGTACAGGGTAATCAAGAGACCCAGTACTTC.

This chain connects TRBV10-3 to TRBJ1-1, with 7 bases matching TRBD1. The CDR3 has 13 residues. V dropped 3 bases and J dropped 7; count of bases not matched to a gene: 5. Germline lookup yields CDR1 ENHRY and CDR2 SYGVKD. This CDR3 is CAISESQGDEAFF. CDR3 DNA: TGTGCCATCAGTGAATCTCAGGGGGATGAAGCTTTCTTT.

Of note for this clone: The sample contains more than one DNA sequence encoding this CDR3. V usage is TRBV6-5 and J usage is TRBJ2-2; D remains unclear. Between the trimmed V and J ends, which lost 0 bases and 5 bases, there was a span of 4 bases. The germline CDR1 and CDR2 sequences are MNHEY and SVGAGI. The CDR3 is 13 amino acids. In nucleotides, the CDR3 is TGTGCCAGCAGTTACTCGGGAACCGGGGAGCTGTTTTTT. Encoded protein: CASSYSGTGELFF.

This clone was picked up a small number of times. The chain recombines TRBV29-1 with TRBJ1-2; tentative D call: TRBD1 (6 bases). The V and J ends lost 7 bases and 6 bases respectively, with 15 bases between them. CDR1 SQVTM and CDR2 ANQGSEA come from the germline V gene. This CDR3 is 12 amino acids long. The CDR3 DNA reads TGCAGCGCACCCGGGGCAGGGGATGGCTACACCTTC. Translation gives CSAPGAGDGYTF. The full variable domain, completed using reference TRBV29-1 and TRBJ1-2, is SAVISQKPSRDICQRGTSLTIQCQVDSQVTMMFWYRQQPGQSLTLIATANQGSEATYESGFVIDKFPISRPNLTFSTLTVSNMSPEDSSIYLCSAPGAGDGYTFGSGTRLTVV.

The J gene is TRBJ2-7, the V gene TRBV30; D not certain. The CDR3 length is 12 residues. CDR1 is GTSNPN and CDR2 is SVGIG in the germline V gene (reference sequence). V lost 1 base to trimming and J lost 0 bases, with 4 bases between them. CDR3 DNA: TGTGCCTGGAGTGGGGGCTCCTACGAGCAGTACTTC. This translates into CAWSGGSYEQYF.

J is TRBJ2-1 and V is TRBV30, with D maybe TRBD2 (6 bases). CDR1 and CDR2 (germline): GTSNPN, SVGIG (reference sequence). Trimming stripped 2 bases from V and 6 bases from J, with 11 bases between. CDR3 size: 13 residues. The CDR3 loop reads CAWSIMEGNEQFF. Here the CDR3 DNA reads TGTGCCTGGAGTATAATGGAGGGCAATGAGCAGTTCTTC. The whole variable domain, filled in from reference TRBV30 and TRBJ2-1, reads SQTIHQWPATLVQPVGSPLSLECTVEGTSNPNLYWYRQAAGRGLQLLFYSVGIGQISSEVPQNLSASRPQDRQFILSSKKLLLSDSGFYLCAWSIMEGNEQFFGPGTRLTVL.

This clone appeared a few times. This chain uses TRBV7-6 with TRBJ2-4; D gene ambiguous. The CDR3 has 15 residues. Germline loops: CDR1 SGHVS, CDR2 FNYEAQ. V was cut by 5 bases and J by 1 base, with 12 bases left in between. As DNA, the CDR3 is TGTGCCAGCAGCCTATCTCGAGAGGCCAAAAACATTCAGTACTTC. Amino acid sequence: CASSLSREAKNIQYF.

V and J are TRBV29-1 and TRBJ1-2; 7 bases are a match to TRBD1. Germline V lookup: CDR1 SQVTM, CDR2 ANQGSEA. J gave up 8 bases and V 0 bases, and 12 bases lay outside the gene matches. The CDR3 is 15 residues long. CDR3 DNA sequence: TGCAGCGTTGAAGAACCCAGGGGGACCCCGCCCGGCTACACCTTC. It encodes CSVEEPRGTPPGYTF.

CDR3 protein: CAWSAGQGNEQYF. The CDR3 nucleotides read TGTGCCTGGAGTGCAGGACAGGGAAACGAGCAGTACTTC. The V and J genes are TRBV30 and TRBJ2-5, with 8 bases matching TRBD1. The DNA end is more similar to TRBJ2-7, so the J call may be wrong. CDR1 is GTSNPN, CDR2 SVGIG, per germline (reference sequence). The CDR3 runs 13 residues.

This clone showed up just a few times. The chain recombines TRBV7-2 with TRBJ1-1, with 7 bases matching TRBD1. This CDR3 is built from 14 residues. Germline CDR1 is SGHTA and CDR2 is FQGNSA. Losses at the gene ends were 1 base for V and 1 base for J; bases not matched to a gene: 0. CDR3 nucleotides: TGTGCCAGCAGCTTAGGACAGGGGAACACTGAAGCTTTCTTT. Encoded protein: CASSLGQGNTEAFF.

The chain carries TRBV4-3 and TRBJ2-5, with 9 nucleotides matching TRBD1. The CDR3 contains 15 residues. Germline CDR1 LGHNA, CDR2 YSLEER. J was trimmed by 4 bases and V by 0 bases; bases with no gene match: 3. As DNA, the CDR3 is TGCGCCAGCAGCCAAGATCTGACAGGGGGAGAGACCCAGTACTTC. Translated, it gives CASSQDLTGGETQYF.

The chain recombines TRBV4-3 with TRBJ2-3, with a weak D call TRBD2 (5 bases). Germline V lookup: CDR1 LGHNA, CDR2 YSLEER. The CDR3 sequence is 16 residues long. Trimming pared 4 bases from V and 0 bases from J, leaving 14 bases between. The CDR3 nucleotides read TGCGCCAGCAGCCCGGGCGGGCACCTTAGCACAGATACGCAGTATTTT. This sequence encodes CASSPGGHLSTDTQYF.

The chain combines TRBV5-1 with TRBJ2-7, with D maybe TRBD2 (5 bases). The CDR3 is 13 amino acids. Germline V gene data show CDR1 as SGHRS and CDR2 as YFSETQ. V gave up 2 bases and J gave up 5 bases, with 11 bases separating them. This CDR3 is CASSLTPGDEQYF. CDR3 bases: TGCGCCAGCAGCTTAACTCCCGGGGACGAGCAGTACTTC.

The rearrangement links TRBV15 to TRBJ1-1; 7 bases match TRBD1. Trimming took 4 bases from V and 5 from J; bases not matched to a gene: 7. The CDR3 consists of 14 residues. Germline V gene lookup returns CDR1 LNHNV and CDR2 YYDKDF (reference sequence). CDR3 region: CATSTKTGLTEAFF. The CDR3 DNA follows: TGTGCCACCAGCACTAAGACAGGGCTGACTGAAGCTTTCTTT.

The chain combines TRBV30 with TRBJ2-1; D assignment may be TRBD1 or TRBD2 (5 bases each). The germline gives CDR1 GTSNPN, CDR2 SVGIG (reference sequence). V gave up 3 bases and J gave up 8 bases, with 11 bases separating them. The CDR3 runs to 12 residues. DNA of the CDR3: TGTGCCTGGAGAGAGGGGCGCGATGAGCAGTTCTTC. It encodes CAWREGRDEQFF.

The sample holds a few counts of this clone. The chain joins TRBV4-3 to TRBJ2-1; 9 nucleotides agree with TRBD2. J gave up 4 bases and V 1 base, and 5 bases lay outside the gene matches. This CDR3 region has 16 residues. CDR1 and CDR2 from the germline V gene are LGHNA and YSLEER. CDR3 sequence: CASSQGGLAGYNEQFF. The CDR3 DNA reads as TGCGCCAGCAGCCAAGGAGGGCTAGCGGGGTACAATGAGCAGTTCTTC.

The chain employs TRBV30 and TRBJ2-7, with D tentatively TRBD1 (6 bases). The V end was cut by 7 bases, the J end by 1 base, with 14 bases between. Germline lookup yields CDR1 GTSNPN and CDR2 SVGIG (reference sequence). The CDR3 runs 13 residues. In DNA, the CDR3 is TGTGCCTCCAACACAGGGTGGTCCTACGAGCAGTACTTC. Its protein product is CASNTGWSYEQYF.